One and the same sample provided the 5 T cell receptor beta chains below, sequenced in a study of blood T cell repertoires in COVID-19 (dated by TCRdb to the early 2020s). The library came from the immunoSEQ multiplex PCR assay. The source is immuneACCESS, and TCRdb retained only in-frame sequences with V and J called. Part of the clones is not carried over; for the studies checked, unresolved V genes explain less than half of this, and the remainder is unexplained. The sample data list about 280,000 clones, and approximately 83% of these were observed just once. The ten largest clones represent less than 15% of the sample. Sequenced input: peripheral blood. Every receptor here comes from a human donor in a cohort sampled during active COVID-19.

The genes are TRBV29-1 and TRBJ2-1; D unclear. This CDR3 has 13 residues. The germline V gene has CDR1 SQVTM and CDR2 ANQGSEA. V dropped 2 bases and J dropped 6 bases, with 11 bases sitting between them. Here the CDR3 reads CSVETFISNEQFF. The CDR3 DNA is TGCAGCGTTGAAACTTTTATATCCAATGAGCAGTTCTTC.

This clone was detected only once. V gene TRBV5-1 combines with J gene TRBJ2-7; possibly TRBD2 for D (6 bases). This CDR3 contains 15 residues. V was trimmed by 4 bases and J by 0 bases, leaving 14 bases between them. Germline CDR1 SGHRS, CDR2 YFSETQ. The CDR3 reads CASSPVAGTSYEQYF. CDR3 sequence (DNA): TGCGCCAGCAGCCCTGTCGCGGGGACCTCCTACGAGCAGTACTTC.

This clone came up once. The chain uses TRBV19 and TRBJ2-1; 12 nucleotides match TRBD2. This CDR3 contains 15 residues. CDR1 is LNHDA and CDR2 is SQIVND in the germline V gene (reference sequence). Unmatched junction bases numbered 2, after V lost 3 bases and J lost 5 bases. The CDR3 sequence is CASSMGLAGDNEQFF. CDR3 bases: TGTGCCAGTAGTATGGGACTAGCGGGCGACAATGAGCAGTTCTTC. Filled out from reference TRBV19 and TRBJ2-1, the complete variable domain reads DGGITQSPKYLFRKEGQNVTLSCEQNLNHDAMYWYRQDPGQGLRLIYYSQIVNDFQKGDIAEGYSVSREKKESFPLTVTSAQKNPTAFYLCASSMGLAGDNEQFFGPGTRLTVL.

V and J are TRBV27 and TRBJ1-1; no reliable D call. The CDR3 runs 14 residues. Germline values: CDR1 MNHEY, CDR2 SMNVEV (reference sequence). V lost 8 bases and J 0 bases, leaving 13 bases between the germline ends. The CDR3 protein is CASRNNLMNTEAFF. The CDR3, as DNA: TGTGCCAGCCGCAACAATCTTATGAACACTGAAGCTTTCTTT.

V is TRBV7-8 and J is TRBJ2-6; 12 nucleotides agree with TRBD1. The length of the CDR3 is 20 residues. Germline V CDR1 and CDR2: SGHVS, FQNEAQ. V was pared by 6 bases and J by 2 bases, with 14 bases of the junction left unmatched. CDR3 sequence reads: CASRPGQGALGSPGANVLTF. CDR3 nucleotide sequence: TGTGCCAGCAGACCGGGACAGGGGGCCTTGGGGTCTCCTGGGGCCAACGTCCTGACTTTC. Looking up the rest from reference TRBV7-8 and TRBJ2-6 gives the full variable domain: GAGVSQSPRYKVAKRGQDVALRCDPISGHVSLFWYQQALGQGPEFLTYFQNEAQLDKSGLPSDRFFAERPEGSVSTLKIQRTQQEDSAVYLCASRPGQGALGSPGANVLTFGAGSRLTVL.